These T cell receptor beta chains were read from a single sample in a study of beta chain features in type 1 diabetes. Assay: immunoSEQ multiplex PCR; the TCRdb copy retains only in-frame clones and omits some. The sample includes roughly 400,000 clones, more than 12% of them seen just once. The sample consisted of naive CD4+ T cells from blood. The receptors here all came from a woman between 18 and 29 years old in good health. The CDR3 runs from the conserved cysteine through the conserved F or W. Fields, in order: J gene, V gene, clone size, D gene, CDR3 length, CDR3 DNA, CDR3 protein. D genes are given only for firm matches. Clone size appears in some rows only: once, few, many, or a class for an expanded clone.

j_gene: TRBJ2-1
v_gene: TRBV7-9
abundance: -
d_gene: -
len: 12
CDR3nt: TGTGCCGGGGGAGGCCCCTACAATGAGCAGTTCTTC
CDR3aa: CAGGGPYNEQFF

j_gene: TRBJ2-1
v_gene: TRBV30
abundance: -
d_gene: TRBD1
len: 13
CDR3nt: TGTGCCACCCCGGGACAGGGGGCGAGGGAGCAGTTCTTC
CDR3aa: CATPGQGAREQFF

j_gene: TRBJ2-5
v_gene: TRBV6-5
abundance: -
d_gene: -
len: 15
CDR3nt: TGTGCCAGCAGTCCCAAGAGCATCCCCCAAGAGACCCAGTACTTC
CDR3aa: CASSPKSIPQETQYF

j_gene: TRBJ2-2
v_gene: TRBV5-6
abundance: few
d_gene: -
len: 16
CDR3nt: TGTGCCAGCGCCCGCCGGGGGGCCGTGAACACCGGGGAGCTGTTTTTT
CDR3aa: CASARRGAVNTGELFF

j_gene: TRBJ2-1
v_gene: TRBV19
abundance: few
d_gene: TRBD2
len: 17
CDR3nt: TGTGCCAGTAGTAGGACCGCAACTAGCGGGAGTTTCAGTGAGCAGTTCTTC
CDR3aa: CASSRTATSGSFSEQFF

j_gene: TRBJ2-7
v_gene: TRBV5-1
abundance: -
d_gene: TRBD1
len: 14
CDR3nt: TGCGCCAGCAGCTCGGCCCAGGGGGCGCGTGAGCAGTACTTC
CDR3aa: CASSSAQGAREQYF

j_gene: TRBJ2-4
v_gene: TRBV5-6
abundance: -
d_gene: -
len: 16
CDR3nt: TGTGCCAGCAGCTTGGATCAGGGACTAGCCAAAAACATTCAGTACTTC
CDR3aa: CASSLDQGLAKNIQYF

j_gene: TRBJ1-5
v_gene: TRBV11-2
abundance: few
d_gene: -
len: 12
CDR3nt: TGTGCCAGCAGCTTAGGGCGGGGGCCCCAGCATTTT
CDR3aa: CASSLGRGPQHF

j_gene: TRBJ2-5
v_gene: TRBV6-6
abundance: few
d_gene: TRBD1
len: 15
CDR3nt: TGTGCCAGCAGTTACAAACTGGACAGGGGTGAGACCCAGTACTTC
CDR3aa: CASSYKLDRGETQYF

j_gene: TRBJ2-1
v_gene: TRBV29-1
abundance: -
d_gene: TRBD2
len: 17
CDR3nt: TGCAGCGTTGAACGGAGACTAGCGACTAGCTCCTACAATGAGCAGTTCTTC
CDR3aa: CSVERRLATSSYNEQFF

j_gene: TRBJ2-5
v_gene: TRBV28
abundance: -
d_gene: -
len: 11
CDR3nt: TGTGCCAGCAGTTTCTTAGAGACCCAGTACTTC
CDR3aa: CASSFLETQYF

j_gene: TRBJ2-3
v_gene: TRBV27
abundance: few
d_gene: -
len: 13
CDR3nt: TGTGCCAGCAGTCCCCCGGGCACAGATACGCAGTATTTT
CDR3aa: CASSPPGTDTQYF

j_gene: TRBJ2-7
v_gene: TRBV6-1
abundance: -
d_gene: TRBD2
len: 13
CDR3nt: TGTGCCAGCCGGACTAGCGGGACCTACGAGCAGTACTTC
CDR3aa: CASRTSGTYEQYF

j_gene: TRBJ1-5
v_gene: TRBV27
abundance: few
d_gene: -
len: 14
CDR3nt: TGTGCCAGCAGGCAACAGGGTAGCAATCAGCCCCAGCATTTT
CDR3aa: CASRQQGSNQPQHF

j_gene: TRBJ2-1
v_gene: TRBV7-3
abundance: -
d_gene: -
len: 13
CDR3nt: TGTGCCAGCAGCTCACAGGGAAAGAGTGAGCAGTTCTTC
CDR3aa: CASSSQGKSEQFF

j_gene: TRBJ2-7
v_gene: TRBV30
abundance: -
d_gene: TRBD2
len: 12
CDR3nt: TGTGCCTGTCGGGGACTAGCGGGAGTTTGTTTCTTC
CDR3aa: CACRGLAGVCFF

j_gene: TRBJ2-5
v_gene: TRBV18
abundance: few
d_gene: TRBD1
len: 13
CDR3nt: TGTGCCAGCTCATTCGGACAGGGCGAGACCCAGTACTTC
CDR3aa: CASSFGQGETQYF

j_gene: TRBJ2-5
v_gene: TRBV25-1
abundance: few
d_gene: -
len: 12
CDR3nt: TGTGCCAGCAGTCTACAGGGAGAGACCCAGTACTTC
CDR3aa: CASSLQGETQYF

j_gene: TRBJ2-5
v_gene: TRBV7-2
abundance: -
d_gene: -
len: 11
CDR3nt: TGTGCCAGCAGGTACCGGGAGACCCAGTACTTC
CDR3aa: CASRYRETQYF

j_gene: TRBJ2-2
v_gene: TRBV30
abundance: -
d_gene: TRBD2
len: 14
CDR3nt: TGTGCCTGGAGAAGACTAGCGGGAGTCGGGGAGCTGTTTTTT
CDR3aa: CAWRRLAGVGELFF

j_gene: TRBJ1-1
v_gene: TRBV21-1
abundance: few
d_gene: -
len: 14
CDR3nt: TGTGCCAGCAGCCCCCCGGCGGGGCACACTGAAGCTTTCTTT
CDR3aa: CASSPPAGHTEAFF

j_gene: TRBJ1-2
v_gene: TRBV6-5
abundance: few
d_gene: -
len: 15
CDR3nt: TGTGCCAGCAGTTACTCGATCTCAGGGCCCTATGGCTACACCTTC
CDR3aa: CASSYSISGPYGYTF

j_gene: TRBJ1-2
v_gene: TRBV19
abundance: few
d_gene: TRBD1
len: 14
CDR3nt: TGTGCCAGTAGTCCGACGGGACAGACCTATGGCTACACCTTC
CDR3aa: CASSPTGQTYGYTF

j_gene: TRBJ2-1
v_gene: TRBV2
abundance: few
d_gene: -
len: 13
CDR3nt: TGTGCCAGCAGGAGACAGGGGAGGGATGAGCAGTTCTTC
CDR3aa: CASRRQGRDEQFF

j_gene: TRBJ2-1
v_gene: TRBV12-5
abundance: -
d_gene: -
len: 13
CDR3nt: TGTGCTAGTGGTTTGTGGGGGCACAATGAGCAGTTCTTC
CDR3aa: CASGLWGHNEQFF

j_gene: TRBJ2-7
v_gene: TRBV30
abundance: -
d_gene: -
len: 11
CDR3nt: TGTGCCTGGAGCATAGGGGCCGAGCAGTACTTC
CDR3aa: CAWSIGAEQYF

j_gene: TRBJ1-2
v_gene: TRBV30
abundance: -
d_gene: TRBD1
len: 15
CDR3nt: TGTGCCTGGAAGGATTGGACAGGCTATAACTATGGCTACACCTTC
CDR3aa: CAWKDWTGYNYGYTF

j_gene: TRBJ2-2
v_gene: TRBV30
abundance: few
d_gene: TRBD2
len: 14
CDR3nt: TGTGCCTGGAGGCCGGGAGGAAGGACCGGGGAGCTGTTTTTT
CDR3aa: CAWRPGGRTGELFF

j_gene: TRBJ2-1
v_gene: TRBV30
abundance: few
d_gene: TRBD1
len: 15
CDR3nt: TGTGCCTGGAGAATCCCCTTCACAGGGGGTGGTGAGCAGTTCTTC
CDR3aa: CAWRIPFTGGGEQFF

j_gene: TRBJ2-2
v_gene: TRBV29-1
abundance: -
d_gene: TRBD2
len: 14
CDR3nt: TGCAGCGTTGCTAGCGGAAGAAACACCGGGGAGCTGTTTTTT
CDR3aa: CSVASGRNTGELFF

j_gene: TRBJ2-1
v_gene: TRBV5-6
abundance: -
d_gene: -
len: 15
CDR3nt: TGTGCCAGCAGCAAGGGTGGGGGCCCCTACAATGAGCAGTTCTTC
CDR3aa: CASSKGGGPYNEQFF

j_gene: TRBJ2-7
v_gene: TRBV4-2
abundance: -
d_gene: TRBD1
len: 14
CDR3nt: TGTGCCAGCAGCGACCCGGGACAGGCCTTCGAGCAGTACTTC
CDR3aa: CASSDPGQAFEQYF

j_gene: TRBJ1-5
v_gene: TRBV25-1
abundance: -
d_gene: TRBD1
len: 15
CDR3nt: TGTGTCCTCCCCTGGACAGGGGGAATGGTACAGCCCCAGCATTTT
CDR3aa: CVLPWTGGMVQPQHF

j_gene: TRBJ2-1
v_gene: TRBV5-4
abundance: few
d_gene: TRBD2
len: 14
CDR3nt: TGTGCCAGCAGCCGGAGCGGGAGTACCGATGAGCAGTTCTTC
CDR3aa: CASSRSGSTDEQFF

j_gene: TRBJ2-1
v_gene: TRBV14
abundance: few
d_gene: TRBD2
len: 16
CDR3nt: TGTGCCAGCAGCCAAGCTGGGACTAGCGGGAGTAATGAGCAGTTCTTC
CDR3aa: CASSQAGTSGSNEQFF

j_gene: TRBJ2-7
v_gene: TRBV5-1
abundance: -
d_gene: TRBD1
len: 16
CDR3nt: TGCGCCAGCAGCACTTGGACGACAGGGGCTGGACACGAGCAGTACTTC
CDR3aa: CASSTWTTGAGHEQYF

j_gene: TRBJ2-5
v_gene: TRBV7-2
abundance: -
d_gene: TRBD1
len: 15
CDR3nt: TGTGCCAGCAGCTTAGTTGGGACAGTTATAGAGACCCAGTACTTC
CDR3aa: CASSLVGTVIETQYF

j_gene: TRBJ2-7
v_gene: TRBV7-9
abundance: -
d_gene: TRBD1
len: 15
CDR3nt: TGTGCCAGCACCTCACAGGGGCCTAGCTCCTACGAGCAGTACTTC
CDR3aa: CASTSQGPSSYEQYF